The 28 T cell receptor beta chains in this list originate from one sample, sequenced in a study of shared clonotypes between healthy human individuals. Only in-frame clones appear in the TCRdb table, and some are missing; sequencing was by immunoSEQ multiplex PCR. Of approximately 740,000 clones listed, more than 85% were seen once; the top ten hold 24%. Terminally differentiated effector memory CD45RA+ cells were excluded by CCR7 positive selection of CD45RO-negative cells. Sample: naive CD8+ T cells sorted from blood. The receptors shown here come from a man under 40 in good health.

This chain joins TRBV13 and TRBJ1-3; D remains ambiguous. Per the germline V gene, CDR1 is PRHDT and CDR2 is FYEKMQ (reference sequence). The ends were cut back, 0 bases at V and 3 bases at J, with 6 bases in the middle. The CDR3 loop spans 14 amino acids. CDR3 DNA: TGTGCCAGCAGCTTAGGTCTGGGTGGAAACACCATATATTTT. Amino acids: CASSLGLGGNTIYF.

The rearrangement links TRBV19 to TRBJ1-5; D remains unclear. V lost 3 bases, J lost 0 bases, and 9 bases lay in between. Germline V gene sequence: CDR1 LNHDA, CDR2 SQIVND (reference sequence). The CDR3 extends over 15 amino acids. CDR3 DNA sequence: TGTGCCAGTAGTATCAGGCTAGCTAGCAATCAGCCCCAGCATTTT. Translation gives CASSIRLASNQPQHF.

V is TRBV19 and J is TRBJ2-7; D may correspond to TRBD1 or TRBD2 (5 bases each). This CDR3 is 14 amino acids long. V gave up 6 bases and J gave up 3 bases, with 15 bases separating them. CDR1 and CDR2 from the germline V gene are LNHDA and SQIVND (reference sequence). The CDR3 region has the DNA TGTGCCAGTAGCACTCGGGGCCCCGGCTACGAGCAGTACTTC. This encodes CASSTRGPGYEQYF.

The chain couples TRBV7-9 to TRBJ2-7, with a tentative D call TRBD1 (5 bases). Germline CDR1 and CDR2: SEHNR and FQNEAQ (reference sequence). The germline V and J ends were trimmed by 8 bases and 8 bases, with 10 bases remaining between them. This CDR3 is 10 amino acids long. This chain's CDR3 is CASQGSQQYF. CDR3 bases: TGTGCCAGCCAGGGCAGCCAGCAGTACTTC.

The chain is built from TRBV28 and TRBJ1-1; no clear D gene. The CDR3 spans 11 residues. The V and J ends lost 9 bases and 6 bases respectively, with 11 bases between them. Germline V CDR1 and CDR2: MDHEN, SYDVKM. The chain's CDR3 is CASAWGAEAFF. CDR3 nucleotide sequence: TGTGCCAGTGCCTGGGGAGCTGAAGCTTTCTTT.

V gene TRBV7-9 combines with J gene TRBJ1-1, with D possibly TRBD1 on 5 matching bases. Trimming took 6 bases from V and 0 from J, leaving 17 bases between them. There are 16 residues in the CDR3. Germline CDR1 SEHNR, CDR2 FQNEAQ (reference sequence). CDR3 amino acids: CASRPSTRGLNTEAFF. The CDR3 region has the DNA TGTGCCAGCAGGCCATCAACCCGGGGCCTGAACACTGAAGCTTTCTTT. Together with reference TRBV7-9 and TRBJ1-1, the CDR3 gives the full variable domain: DTGVSQNPRHKITKRGQNVTFRCDPISEHNRLYWYRQTLGQGPEFLTYFQNEAQLEKSRLLSDRFSAERPKGSFSTLEIQRTEQGDSAMYLCASRPSTRGLNTEAFFGQGTRLTVV.

This chain connects TRBV4-1 to TRBJ2-2, with no clear D. The length of the CDR3 is 15 residues. The germline V gene encodes CDR1 MGHRA and CDR2 YSYEKL. Trimming left V 1 base short and J 2 bases short, with 8 bases between. DNA of the CDR3: TGCGCCAGCAGCCAAGCAAACTTAAACACCGGGGAGCTGTTTTTT. Encoded protein: CASSQANLNTGELFF.

The V and J genes are TRBV9 and TRBJ2-2; 9 bases line up with TRBD1. Germline CDR1 is SGDLS and CDR2 is YYNGEE. V trimming: 4 bases; J trimming: 5 bases; junction bases outside the gene matches: 9. This CDR3 contains 16 residues. The CDR3 loop reads CASSTWDRVMTGELFF. DNA of the CDR3: TGTGCCAGCAGCACCTGGGACAGGGTTATGACCGGGGAGCTGTTTTTT. The full variable domain, completed using reference TRBV9 and TRBJ2-2, is DSGVTQTPKHLITATGQRVTLRCSPRSGDLSVYWYQQSLDQGLQFLIQYYNGEERAKGNILERFSAQQFPDLHSELNLSSLELGDSALYFCASSTWDRVMTGELFFGEGSRLTVL.

V gene TRBV29-1 combines with J gene TRBJ2-7; TRBD2 agrees at 8 bases. This CDR3 has 13 amino acids. The trim removed 6 bases at V and 2 bases at J, leaving 6 bases unmatched. Germline V CDR1 and CDR2: SQVTM, ANQGSEA. The CDR3 sequence: CSVRFSGAYEQYF. Written as DNA, the CDR3 is TGCAGCGTCCGGTTTAGCGGGGCCTACGAGCAGTACTTC.

The chain recombines TRBV15 with TRBJ2-2, with D possibly matching TRBD1 (6 bases). Trimming took off 1 base at V and 3 bases at J, with 9 bases between the two ends. Germline V gives CDR1 LNHNV, CDR2 YYDKDF (reference sequence). The CDR3 has 15 amino acids. CDR3 region: CATSRAGVDTGELFF. The CDR3 DNA is TGTGCCACCAGCAGAGCAGGGGTAGACACCGGGGAGCTGTTTTTT.

The J gene is TRBJ2-1, the V gene TRBV20-1; D is undetermined. The ends were cut back, 6 bases at V and 8 bases at J, with 8 bases in the middle. Germline V gene data show CDR1 as DFQATT and CDR2 as SNEGSKA (reference sequence). The CDR3 has 10 residues. CDR3 region: CSAHGDEQFF. The DNA for the CDR3 is TGCAGTGCCCATGGGGATGAGCAGTTCTTC.

The chain employs TRBV5-1 and TRBJ2-2; the D is unclear. V lost 4 bases, J lost 0 bases, and 16 bases lay in between. Germline V gene data show CDR1 as SGHRS and CDR2 as YFSETQ. The CDR3 has 17 amino acids. The CDR3 sequence is CASSPSRVGSNTGELFF. Written as DNA, the CDR3 is TGCGCCAGCAGCCCCAGTCGTGTGGGATCGAACACCGGGGAGCTGTTTTTT.

V usage is TRBV10-2 and J usage is TRBJ2-2; 7 bases are a match to TRBD2. Germline V gene data show CDR1 as WSHSY and CDR2 as SAAADI. CDR3 length equals 15 residues. Trimming at V came to 8 bases and at J to 1 base, leaving 7 bases not matched to a gene. The DNA of the CDR3 is TGCGCCAGCTTGTTGGGGACTAAGAACACCGGGGAGCTGTTTTTT. Its protein product is CASLLGTKNTGELFF.

The CDR3 DNA is TGTGCCGGGGGTGAAGGCTACGAGCAGTACTTC. Encoded protein: CAGGEGYEQYF. The chain links TRBV2 to TRBJ2-7; TRBD1 or TRBD2 may be the D gene (5 bases each). Trimming took off 11 bases at V and 3 bases at J, with 11 bases between the two ends. There are 11 residues in the CDR3. The germline CDR1 and CDR2 sequences are SNHLY and FYNNEI.

The rearrangement links TRBV7-8 to TRBJ2-5; 12 bases fit TRBD2. V dropped 1 base and J dropped 4; count of bases not matched to a gene: 13. The germline CDR1 and CDR2 sequences are SGHVS and FQNEAQ. The CDR3 runs 19 residues. The CDR3 sequence is CASSLVPASGRVDGETQYF. CDR3 DNA: TGTGCCAGCAGCTTAGTGCCGGCTAGCGGGAGGGTAGACGGAGAGACCCAGTACTTC.

The rearrangement links TRBV7-9 to TRBJ2-6; no definite D call. Trimming cost V 6 bases and J 2 bases, with 5 bases left between them. This CDR3 is 13 amino acids long. The germline V gene encodes CDR1 SEHNR and CDR2 FQNEAQ (reference sequence). CDR3 in DNA: TGTGCCAGCAGGCCACCTGGGGCCAACGTCCTGACTTTC. Amino acid sequence: CASRPPGANVLTF.

The chain has TRBV18 and TRBJ2-1; D perhaps matches TRBD2 (5 bases). The CDR3 is 16 residues long. V was clipped by 1 base and J by 1 base, with 11 bases between them. Germline V CDR1 and CDR2: KGHSH, LQKENI. Here the CDR3 DNA reads TGTGCCAGCTCACCACAAGTGAGGGTATCCTACAATGAGCAGTTCTTC. Translating it yields CASSPQVRVSYNEQFF. Combining the CDR3 with reference TRBV18 and TRBJ2-1 gives the whole variable domain NAGVMQNPRHLVRRRGQEARLRCSPMKGHSHVYWYRQLPEEGLKFMVYLQKENIIDESGMPKERFSAEFPKEGPSILRIQQVVRGDSAAYFCASSPQVRVSYNEQFFGPGTRLTVL.

Comments on this clone: This specimen includes other DNA sequences encoding the same CDR3. The genes are TRBV6-5 and TRBJ2-3; D is uncertain. The germline V and J ends were trimmed by 0 bases and 3 bases, with 4 bases remaining between them. The CDR3 totals 13 residues. The germline gives CDR1 MNHEY, CDR2 SVGAGI. The CDR3 region has the DNA TGTGCCAGCAGTTACTCGGGGACAGATACGCAGTATTTT. It is translated as CASSYSGTDTQYF.

The gene calls are TRBV6-6 and TRBJ2-7, with a weak D call TRBD1 (6 bases). In germline, CDR1 is MNHNY, CDR2 SVGAGI (reference sequence). Trimming cost V 6 bases and J 0 bases, with 12 bases left between them. This CDR3 region has 14 residues. Here the CDR3 reads CASRPSRGSYEQYF. The CDR3 bases are TGTGCCAGCAGGCCCTCCAGGGGCTCCTACGAGCAGTACTTC.

The count of this clone is one. V and J are TRBV2 and TRBJ2-7; no clear D gene. CDR3 size: 15 residues. Trimming pared 0 bases from V and 3 bases from J, leaving 12 bases between. The germline gives CDR1 SNHLY, CDR2 FYNNEI. The CDR3 DNA follows: TGTGCCAGCAGTGAAGCCAAGGCACTACACTACGAGCAGTACTTC. This gives the protein CASSEAKALHYEQYF.

The chain uses TRBV6-1 and TRBJ2-2; no definite D call. Per the germline V gene, CDR1 is MNHNS and CDR2 is SASEGT. The CDR3 is 13 amino acids. Between the trimmed V and J ends, which lost 7 bases and 0 bases, there was a span of 6 bases. CDR3 nucleotides: TGTGCCAGCACATCAGCGAACACCGGGGAGCTGTTTTTT. It specifies CASTSANTGELFF.

The V and J genes are TRBV27 and TRBJ2-1; D is possibly TRBD1 or TRBD2 (5 bases each). This CDR3 has 14 amino acids. V shed 8 bases and J shed 6 bases, with 17 bases lying between them. Germline assignment: CDR1 MNHEY and CDR2 SMNVEV (reference sequence). In DNA form, the CDR3 reads TGTGCCAGCTCCCCGGGATTTGGGGGCAATGAGCAGTTCTTC. Its translation is CASSPGFGGNEQFF.

The chain has TRBV27 and TRBJ2-7; 10 bases are shared with TRBD2. Germline CDR1 and CDR2: MNHEY and SMNVEV (reference sequence). Trimming at V came to 6 bases and at J to 6 bases, leaving 11 bases not matched to a gene. This CDR3 spans 15 amino acids. The CDR3 sequence: CASRAGGTSAIEQYF. The CDR3 DNA sequence: TGTGCCAGCAGGGCCGGGGGGACTAGCGCAATCGAGCAGTACTTC.

The rearrangement uses TRBV27 and TRBJ2-1; 9 positions agree with TRBD2. The CDR3 consists of 14 residues. CDR1 is MNHEY and CDR2 is SMNVEV in the germline V gene (reference sequence). Losses at the gene ends were 8 bases for V and 6 bases for J; bases not matched to a gene: 8. CDR3 residues: CASGGLAISNEQFF. The DNA of the CDR3 is TGTGCCAGCGGGGGACTAGCAATCTCCAATGAGCAGTTCTTC.

This clone came up once. The chain joins TRBV11-3 to TRBJ2-1; D gene uncertain. Trimming removed 1 base at V and 6 bases at J, with 4 bases between. CDR3 size: 12 residues. Germline CDR1 and CDR2: SGHNT and YENEEA. CDR3 loop: CASSLGSNEQFF. CDR3 in DNA: TGTGCCAGCAGCTTAGGTTCCAATGAGCAGTTCTTC.

The chain employs TRBV7-9 and TRBJ1-5, with a possible D match to TRBD1 (6 bases). The CDR3 spans 12 residues. Trimming shortened V by 6 bases and J by 11 bases, and 14 bases separated the two germline ends. The germline V gene encodes CDR1 SEHNR and CDR2 FQNEAQ (reference sequence). DNA for the CDR3: TGTGCCAGCAGTTTACAGGGTAAGTCCCAGCATTTT. It is translated as CASSLQGKSQHF. The full variable domain, its missing parts supplied by reference TRBV7-9 and TRBJ1-5, is DTGVSQNPRHKITKRGQNVTFRCDPISEHNRLYWYRQTLGQGPEFLTYFQNEAQLEKSRLLSDRFSAERPKGSFSTLEIQRTEQGDSAMYLCASSLQGKSQHFGDGTRLSIL.

This chain uses TRBV13 with TRBJ2-1, with TRBD2 identical over 11 bases. V was pared by 4 bases and J by 9 bases, with 8 bases of the junction left unmatched. Germline loops: CDR1 PRHDT, CDR2 FYEKMQ (reference sequence). CDR3 size: 15 residues. As DNA, the CDR3 is TGTGCCAGCAGCTCCACTAGCGGGAGTATCGGTGAGCAGTTCTTC. Its protein product is CASSSTSGSIGEQFF.

V is TRBV7-9 and J is TRBJ1-1, with a possible D match to TRBD1 (5 bases). In germline, CDR1 is SEHNR, CDR2 FQNEAQ (reference sequence). The CDR3 totals 14 residues. Trimming cost V 3 bases and J 3 bases, with 11 bases left between them. The CDR3 region is CASSFRVGDTEAFF. CDR3 DNA: TGTGCCAGCAGCTTCAGGGTGGGGGACACTGAAGCTTTCTTT. The full variable domain, in which reference TRBV7-9 and TRBJ1-1 provide the parts outside the CDR3, is DTGVSQNPRHKITKRGQNVTFRCDPISEHNRLYWYRQTLGQGPEFLTYFQNEAQLEKSRLLSDRFSAERPKGSFSTLEIQRTEQGDSAMYLCASSFRVGDTEAFFGQGTRLTVV.